This passage covers 25 T cell receptor beta chains from one sample sequenced in a study of CD8+ T cells in alopecia areata. cDNA prepared by RNA extraction and subsequent reverse transcription served as the template for sequencing. The method was immunoSEQ multiplex PCR; TCRdb's version includes in-frame clones alone and lacks a portion of them. The sample has 200,000 to 300,000 clones, none seen only once. Sorting used CD4, CD8alpha, NKG2D, NKG2ACE and other markers on pooled cutaneous lymph node cells. Sequenced sample: CD4+ T cells sorted from a lymph node. The receptors here all came from a C3H/HeJ mouse with alopecia areata. The strain's MHC haplotype is H2-k.

Of note for this clone: Genes here carry mouse names. With the read ending 3 residues before the CDR3 end, the germline J gene is used to fill in that end. The chain links TRBV13-2 to TRBJ1-6; D may be TRBD1 (5 bases). TRBJ1-6 belongs to the ORF category, with a function that is uncertain. The germline gives CDR1 NNHNN, CDR2 SYGAGS (reference sequence). The CDR3 extends over 14 amino acids. Trimming removed 0 bases at V and 11 bases at J, with 12 bases between. CDR3 bases read: TGTGCCAGCGGTGATGCAAACAGGAGGACGCCC. It specifies CASGDANRRTP. The full CDR3 protein is CASGDANRRTPLYF.

This clone was seen ten or more times. Each gene name is a mouse one. The read is 4 residues too short to cover the CDR3 end, so that end is filled in from the germline J gene. Other DNA sequences within the sample encode an identical CDR3. This chain uses TRBV12-1 with TRBJ1-2; the D gene is possibly TRBD1 (6 bases). Between the trimmed V and J ends, which lost 1 base and 0 bases, there was a span of 8 bases. This CDR3 is 14 amino acids long. Germline V CDR1 and CDR2: SGHSN, HYEKVE. Partial CDR3 DNA: TGTGCCAGCTCTCTTGGGACAACAAACTCC. Translated: CASSLGTTNS. The entire CDR3 is CASSLGTTNSDYTF.

This clone was counted at least ten times. Each gene name is a mouse one. The read ends 4 residues before the CDR3 terminus; that terminus is restored from the germline J gene. The rearrangement joins TRBV17 to TRBJ2-3; no clear D. The CDR3 runs 16 residues. Trimming stripped 7 bases from V and 0 bases from J, with 17 bases between. CDR1 and CDR2 from the germline V gene are MNHDT and YYDKIL. The CDR3 DNA, read in part, is TGTGCTAGCACACCGCGGCAGAGACTAAGTGCAGAA. Amino acids: CASTPRQRLSAE. The CDR3 in its entirety is CASTPRQRLSAETLYF. The complete variable domain, with remaining parts taken from reference TRBV17 and TRBJ2-3, reads DTTVKQNPRYKLARVGKPVNLICSQTMNHDTMYWYQKKPNQAPKLLLFYYDKILNREADTFEKFQSSRPNNSFCSLYIGSAGLEYSAMYLCASTPRQRLSAETLYFGSGTRLTVL.

Note on this clone: The genes are named according to mouse. Different DNA sequences within this sample yield the same CDR3. CDR3 bases read: TGTGCCAGCAGTGAGCTGGGGTCCTCCTAT. Its translation is CASSELGSSY. The CDR3 in full is CASSELGSSYEQYF. The chain is built from TRBV13-3 and TRBJ2-7; TRBD2 is a possible D gene (6 bases). Read coverage stops 4 residues before the CDR3 terminus; the germline J gene supplies the remainder. The germline V and J ends were trimmed by 2 bases and 0 bases, with 9 bases remaining between them. Germline assignment: CDR1 NNHDY and CDR2 SYVADS. CDR3 length: 14 amino acids.

Comment on this clone: The genes and germline here are from mouse. The read comes to an end 4 residues before the CDR3 does, leaving the germline J gene to fill in the end. This specimen includes other DNA sequences encoding the same CDR3. The gene calls are TRBV13-1 and TRBJ2-5; 10 bases fit TRBD2. Trimming at V came to 3 bases and at J to 0 bases, leaving 4 bases not matched to a gene. Germline values: CDR1 NSHNY, CDR2 SYGAGN. The CDR3 consists of 16 residues. The sequenced part of the CDR3 DNA is TGTGCCAGCAGTGGAGGACTGGGGGTTAACCAAGAC. Translated, it gives CASSGGLGVNQD. In full, the CDR3 is CASSGGLGVNQDTQYF.

This clone was counted between two and nine times. Gene names and germline match the mouse. The read ends 4 residues before the CDR3 terminus; that terminus is restored from the germline J gene. V and J are TRBV13-1 and TRBJ2-4, with 12 nucleotides matching TRBD2. CDR1 NSHNY and CDR2 SYGAGN come from the germline V gene. CDR3 length: 16 residues. Incomplete CDR3 DNA: TGTGCCAGCAGTGATCTGGGACTGGGGGGAGGAAAC. This encodes CASSDLGLGGGN. The entire CDR3 is CASSDLGLGGGNTLYF.

Worth noting for this clone: Germline and genes: mouse. The read finishes 4 residues shy of the CDR3 end, and the germline J gene is used to complete it. The sample holds other DNA sequences that translate to the same CDR3. The chain uses TRBV5 and TRBJ2-5; 10 bases fit TRBD2. Germline CDR1 reads LGHNA; CDR2 reads YNLKQL (reference sequence). The trim removed 1 base at V and 2 bases at J, leaving 3 bases unmatched. The CDR3 has 16 residues. The CDR3 sequence: CASSQAGLGVQDTQYF. The covered CDR3 bases are TGTGCCAGCAGCCAAGCCGGACTGGGGGTCCAAGAC.

This clone has a handful of counts. The gene symbols are mouse symbols. Read sequence stops 4 residues before the CDR3 end, and the germline J gene provides the missing end. The chain carries TRBV13-1 and TRBJ2-3, with TRBD1 matching 12 bases. Unmatched junction bases numbered 8, after V lost 3 bases and J lost 3 bases. There are 17 residues in the CDR3. The germline CDR1 and CDR2 sequences are NSHNY and SYGAGN. The covered CDR3 bases are TGTGCCAGCAGTGTAAACCCGGGACAGGGGGCCGCAGAA. This translates into CASSVNPGQGAAE. The entire CDR3 is CASSVNPGQGAAETLYF.

This clone has at least ten counts. Gene names and germline refer to mouse. The CDR3 end falls 4 residues outside the read, so it is completed with the germline J gene. The chain recombines TRBV17 with TRBJ2-5; 11 nucleotides line up with TRBD2. V shed 7 bases and J 1 base; nucleotides not matched to a gene: 4. This CDR3 comprises 15 residues. The germline CDR1 and CDR2 sequences are MNHDT and YYDKIL. CDR3 DNA, as far as it was read: TGTGCTAGCACCAGACTGGGGGGGGACCAAGAC. Its protein product is CASTRLGGDQD. The CDR3 reads in full as CASTRLGGDQDTQYF.

With regard to this clone: Gene names and germline match the mouse. The read is 4 residues too short to cover the CDR3 end, so that end is filled in from the germline J gene. The chain recombines TRBV5 with TRBJ2-1; 8 nucleotides line up with TRBD2. V dropped 3 bases and J dropped 1; count of bases not matched to a gene: 2. The germline V gene encodes CDR1 LGHNA and CDR2 YNLKQL (reference sequence). The CDR3 is 15 amino acids. The CDR3 loop reads CASSQDWENYAEQFF. Partial CDR3 DNA: TGTGCCAGCAGCCAGGACTGGGAGAACTATGCT.

In its sample, this clone was seen a few times. Any gene name here is a mouse gene name. Read data end 4 residues before the CDR3 end; the end is taken from the germline J gene. The same CDR3 arises from other DNA sequences in this sample as well. The chain couples TRBV13-2 to TRBJ2-7; 9 nucleotides match TRBD2. This CDR3 region has 14 residues. Germline V gene data show CDR1 as NNHNN and CDR2 as SYGAGS (reference sequence). The sequenced part of the CDR3 DNA is TGTGCCAGCGGTGATGCGCTGGGGGGGTAT. This codes for CASGDALGGY. The whole CDR3 is CASGDALGGYEQYF.

A note on this clone: Germline and genes: mouse. The CDR3 goes on 4 residues after the read ends, and that part is filled in from the germline J gene. V and J are TRBV4 and TRBJ2-5; a weak D match, TRBD2 (6 bases). Trimming removed 4 bases from V and 1 base from J, with 9 bases in between. The length of the CDR3 is 14 residues. CDR1 and CDR2 (germline): LGHDT, YNNKQL (reference sequence). The chain's CDR3 is CASSFWGYQDTQYF. Incomplete CDR3 DNA: TGTGCCAGCAGCTTCTGGGGTTACCAAGAC.

This clone was counted only a few times. Genes and germline come from the mouse. The read finishes 4 residues shy of the CDR3 end, and the germline J gene is used to complete it. The same CDR3 also results from other DNA sequences found in this sample. The chain recombines TRBV19 with TRBJ2-7; 9 bases map to TRBD1. Germline lookup yields CDR1 FNHDT and CDR2 SITEND (reference sequence). This CDR3 region has 12 residues. The part of the CDR3 DNA that was read is TGTGCCAGCAGGGACAGGGGATAT. Its translation: CASRDRGY. The entire CDR3 sequence reads CASRDRGYEQYF.

This clone was detected only a few times. Gene names are mouse gene names. The observed sequence ends 4 residues before the CDR3 terminus, with the missing tail filled in from the germline J gene. This chain joins TRBV13-1 and TRBJ2-7, with D perhaps matching TRBD1 (5 bases). Germline-derived CDR1 and CDR2 are NSHNY and SYGAGN. The germline V and J ends were trimmed by 2 bases and 3 bases, with 12 bases remaining between them. This CDR3 is 14 amino acids long. The CDR3 bases that were read are TGTGCCAGCAGTGAGAACCCGACAGTCTAT. Translating gives CASSENPTVY. The whole CDR3 protein reads CASSENPTVYEQYF.

There are a few counts of this clone. Mouse gene names apply. The CDR3 end falls 4 residues outside the read, so it is completed with the germline J gene. The V call is TRBV29, the J call TRBJ2-4; tentatively, D is TRBD1 (5 bases). Trimming took off 3 bases at V and 0 bases at J, with 13 bases between the two ends. Germline values: CDR1 MSHET, CDR2 SYDVDS. The CDR3 consists of 16 residues. CDR3: CASSFLTDPSQNTLYF. CDR3 DNA, as far as it was read: TGTGCTAGCAGTTTTTTGACAGACCCTAGTCAAAAC.

This clone was detected a few times. Mouse gene names and germline throughout. The read finishes 4 residues shy of the CDR3 end, and the germline J gene is used to complete it. The gene calls are TRBV5 and TRBJ1-1, with 12 bases lining up with TRBD1. The CDR3 is made up of 16 amino acids. Germline values: CDR1 LGHNA, CDR2 YNLKQL (reference sequence). CDR3 amino acids: CASSQIPGQGAAEVFF. CDR3 DNA (partial): TGTGCCAGCAGCCAAATTCCGGGACAGGGGGCCGCA.

This clone was observed a few times. The gene names here belong to mouse. Read coverage stops 4 residues before the CDR3 terminus; the germline J gene supplies the remainder. Other DNA sequences in the sample encode the same CDR3. The chain employs TRBV5 and TRBJ2-5; D may be TRBD1 (6 bases). V shed 1 base and J shed 3 bases, with 8 bases lying between them. CDR1 and CDR2 from the germline V gene are LGHNA and YNLKQL (reference sequence). The CDR3 has 14 residues. CDR3 DNA, as far as it was read: TGTGCCAGCAGCCAAGCGGGACAACAAGAC. Protein sequence: CASSQAGQQD. The whole CDR3 protein is CASSQAGQQDTQYF.

Remarks on this clone: Gene labels here are mouse ones. The read ends 4 residues before the CDR3 terminus; that terminus is restored from the germline J gene. The chain combines TRBV1 with TRBJ2-5; 9 bases align to TRBD1. CDR3 length equals 16 residues. Germline assignment: CDR1 NSQYPW and CDR2 LRSPGD (reference sequence). V lost 0 bases, J lost 0 bases, and 1 base stayed unmatched. CDR3 DNA (partial): TGCACCTGCAGTGCAGAAGGGACAGGGAACCAAGAC. Protein product: CTCSAEGTGNQD. From start to end, the CDR3 is CTCSAEGTGNQDTQYF.

Comment on this clone: The gene names given are mouse names. The CDR3 end lies 4 residues beyond the end of the read and is filled in from the germline J gene. The chain is built from TRBV5 and TRBJ1-1, with a tentative D call TRBD1 (5 bases). Germline V CDR1 and CDR2: LGHNA, YNLKQL (reference sequence). CDR3 length: 13 residues. This chain's CDR3 is CASSQDKQEEVFF. CDR3 DNA (partial): TGTGCCAGCAGCCAAGATAAACAGGAA.

A word on this clone: Gene names and germline match the mouse. The read terminates 4 residues before the CDR3 end, so the remaining end is supplied by the germline J gene. Other DNA sequences within the sample encode an identical CDR3. This chain uses TRBV13-1 with TRBJ2-1, with 9 bases that match TRBD2. V was pared by 3 bases and J by 0 bases, with 1 base of the junction left unmatched. The germline gives CDR1 NSHNY, CDR2 SYGAGN. The CDR3 totals 15 residues. The CDR3 DNA, read in part, is TGTGCCAGCAGTGGGGGACTGGGTAACTATGCT. This codes for CASSGGLGNYA. The whole CDR3 sequence is CASSGGLGNYAEQFF.

Points on this clone: Mouse gene names apply. The read gets to within 3 residues of the CDR3 end, and the germline J gene fills in the rest. The V gene is TRBV1, the J gene TRBJ1-6; 9 nucleotides match TRBD1. TRBJ1-6 is labeled an ORF, and its function is uncertain. This CDR3 contains 15 residues. Germline V CDR1 and CDR2: NSQYPW, LRSPGD (reference sequence). Germline trimming cut 3 bases from V and 8 bases from J; bases unmatched to any gene: 5. Incomplete CDR3 DNA: TGCACCTGCAGTGCCCCGGGACAGGGTTATTCGCCC. It encodes CTCSAPGQGYSP. The whole CDR3 sequence is CTCSAPGQGYSPLYF.

In the case of this clone: Gene names refer to mouse genes. With the read ending 4 residues before the CDR3 end, the germline J gene is used to fill in that end. The chain links TRBV13-3 to TRBJ2-7, with a tentative D call TRBD2 (5 bases). The germline CDR1 and CDR2 sequences are NNHDY and SYVADS. This CDR3 is 15 amino acids long. Trimming removed 1 base at V and 0 bases at J, with 11 bases between. CDR3 protein: CASSDPPGSSYEQYF. The DNA read from the CDR3 is TGTGCCAGCAGTGATCCTCCTGGGAGCTCCTAT.

As to this clone: Gene names denote mouse genes. The DNA ends 4 residues before the CDR3 does, and the rest of the CDR3 is filled in from the germline J gene. The chain uses TRBV5 and TRBJ2-1, with TRBD1 matching over 8 bases. This CDR3 is built from 15 residues. The junction had 5 bases not matched to a gene; V was cut back by 4 bases and J by 3 bases. The germline CDR1 and CDR2 sequences are LGHNA and YNLKQL (reference sequence). The CDR3 loop reads CASSLGQGGYAEQFF. CDR3 DNA, as far as it was read: TGTGCCAGCAGCCTCGGACAGGGTGGCTATGCT.

As concerns this clone: Mouse names are used for the genes. The sequence runs out 4 residues before the end of the CDR3; the remainder is reconstructed from the germline J gene. V gene TRBV13-3 combines with J gene TRBJ2-1, with a weak D call TRBD2 (7 bases). V was trimmed by 2 bases and J by 3 bases, leaving 12 bases between them. This CDR3 has 15 residues. From germline, CDR1 is NNHDY and CDR2 SYVADS. CDR3 bases read: TGTGCCAGCAGTGAAGGGGGGCCCCTCTATGCT. Its protein is CASSEGGPLYA. The full CDR3 reads CASSEGGPLYAEQFF.

This clone was recorded many times. Any gene name here is a mouse gene name. The CDR3 is cut off 4 residues early in the read; its end comes from the germline J gene. V usage is TRBV17 and J usage is TRBJ2-5, with D perhaps TRBD2 (5 bases). The CDR3 loop spans 14 amino acids. The V gene's germline CDR1 is MNHDT and CDR2 YYDKIL. V lost 3 bases to trimming and J lost 2 bases, with 9 bases between them. CDR3 region: CASSRFGVQDTQYF. CDR3 DNA (partial): TGTGCTAGCAGTAGGTTTGGGGTCCAAGAC.